This T cell receptor (beta chain) was sequenced in a study of blood T cells in healthy people across ages. V was clipped by 2 bases and J by 0 bases, with 10 bases between them. Germline V CDR1 and CDR2: SGHTA, FQGTGA. This CDR3 has 16 amino acids. Regarding the study as a whole: Correlation between TCR beta diversity and naive T cell percentage was strong. Diversity of TCR beta per million T cells declined in a roughly linear way with age. Versus aged donors, long-lived donors had higher diversity and more naive CD4+ cells.

Regarding this clonotype: Its antigen remains unidentified.

Alongside a J-beta primer mix, a sample-barcoded 5' primer served in a second PCR lasting about 6 to 12 cycles. TCRdb re-derived calls from the 5' RACE reads in MiXCR, one entry per CDR3 protein. The sample shows 1.5 million to 2 million distinct CDR3 sequences, approximately 39% of them seen only once. The sequenced sample was blood. The clonotype was recovered from a human donor in good health. This chain links TRBV7-3 with TRBJ2-2; D is perhaps TRBD2 (6 bases). The CDR3 DNA follows: TGTGCCAGCAGCTTAGAGGGCGGGACGAACACCGGGGAGCTGTTTTTT. This gives the protein CASSLEGGTNTGELFF.